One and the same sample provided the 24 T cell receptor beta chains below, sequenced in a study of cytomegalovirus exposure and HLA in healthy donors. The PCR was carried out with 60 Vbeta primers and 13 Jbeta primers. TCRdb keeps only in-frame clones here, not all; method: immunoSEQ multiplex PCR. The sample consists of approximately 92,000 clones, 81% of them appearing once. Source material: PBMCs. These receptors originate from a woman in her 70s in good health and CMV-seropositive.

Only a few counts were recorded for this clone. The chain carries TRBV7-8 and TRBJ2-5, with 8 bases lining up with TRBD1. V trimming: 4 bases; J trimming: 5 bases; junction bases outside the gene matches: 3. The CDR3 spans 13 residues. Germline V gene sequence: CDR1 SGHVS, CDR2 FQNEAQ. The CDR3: CASSSGQVETQYF. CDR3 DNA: TGTGCCAGCAGCTCGGGACAGGTGGAGACCCAGTACTTC.

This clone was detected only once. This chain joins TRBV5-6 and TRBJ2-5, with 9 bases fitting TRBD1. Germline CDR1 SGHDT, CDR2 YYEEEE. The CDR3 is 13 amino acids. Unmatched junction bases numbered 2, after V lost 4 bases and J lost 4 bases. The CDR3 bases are TGTGCCAGCAGCGAGGACAGGGGAGAGACCCAGTACTTC. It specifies CASSEDRGETQYF.

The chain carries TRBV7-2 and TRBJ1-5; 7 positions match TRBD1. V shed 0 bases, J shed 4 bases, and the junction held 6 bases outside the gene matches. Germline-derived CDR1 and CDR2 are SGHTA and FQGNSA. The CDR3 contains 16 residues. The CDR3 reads CASSLAEGAVNQPQHF. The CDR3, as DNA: TGTGCCAGCAGCTTAGCGGAGGGGGCGGTTAATCAGCCCCAGCATTTT.

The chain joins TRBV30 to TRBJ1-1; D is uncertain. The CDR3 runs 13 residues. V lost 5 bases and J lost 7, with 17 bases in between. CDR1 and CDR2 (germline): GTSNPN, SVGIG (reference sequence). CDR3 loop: CAWGLPPGFEAFF. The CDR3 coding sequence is TGTGCCTGGGGGCTACCACCGGGATTTGAAGCTTTCTTT. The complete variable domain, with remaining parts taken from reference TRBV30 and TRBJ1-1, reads SQTIHQWPATLVQPVGSPLSLECTVEGTSNPNLYWYRQAAGRGLQLLFYSVGIGQISSEVPQNLSASRPQDRQFILSSKKLLLSDSGFYLCAWGLPPGFEAFFGQGTRLTVV.

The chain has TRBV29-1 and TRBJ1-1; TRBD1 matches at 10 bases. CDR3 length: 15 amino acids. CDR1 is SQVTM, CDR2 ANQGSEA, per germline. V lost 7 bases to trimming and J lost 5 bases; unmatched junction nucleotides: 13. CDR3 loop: CSAAETGGISTEAFF. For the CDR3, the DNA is TGCAGCGCCGCGGAGACAGGGGGCATCTCGACTGAAGCTTTCTTT.

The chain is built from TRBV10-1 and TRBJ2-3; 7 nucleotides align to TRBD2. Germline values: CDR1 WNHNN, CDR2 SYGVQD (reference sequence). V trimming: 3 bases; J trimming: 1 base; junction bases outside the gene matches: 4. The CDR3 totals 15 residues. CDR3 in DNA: TGCGCCAGCAGTGACGCGGGAGCCGGCACAGATACGCAGTATTTT. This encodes CASSDAGAGTDTQYF.

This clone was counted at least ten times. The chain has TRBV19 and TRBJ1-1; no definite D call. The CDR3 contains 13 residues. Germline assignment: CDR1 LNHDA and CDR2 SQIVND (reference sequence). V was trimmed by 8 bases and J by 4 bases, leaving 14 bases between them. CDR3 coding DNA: TGTGCCAGTGGGCGCCGGCGGGCCACTGAAGCTTTCTTT. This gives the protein CASGRRRATEAFF.

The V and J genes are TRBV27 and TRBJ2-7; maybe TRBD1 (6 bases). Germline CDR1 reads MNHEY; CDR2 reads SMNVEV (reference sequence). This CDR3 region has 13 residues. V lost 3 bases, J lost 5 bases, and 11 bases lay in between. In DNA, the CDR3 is TGTGCCAGCAGTTTGGGCAGGGGCCACGAGCAGTACTTC. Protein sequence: CASSLGRGHEQYF.

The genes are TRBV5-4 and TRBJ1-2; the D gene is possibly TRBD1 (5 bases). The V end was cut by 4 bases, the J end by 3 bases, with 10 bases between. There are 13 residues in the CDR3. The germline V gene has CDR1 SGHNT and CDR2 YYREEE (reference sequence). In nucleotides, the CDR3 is TGTGCCAGCAGCCTCTTCAGGGACTATGGCTACACCTTC. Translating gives CASSLFRDYGYTF. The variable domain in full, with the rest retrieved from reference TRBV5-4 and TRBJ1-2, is ETGVTQSPTHLIKTRGQQVTLRCSSQSGHNTVSWYQQALGQGPQFIFQYYREEENGRGNFPPRFSGLQFPNYSSELNVNALELDDSALYLCASSLFRDYGYTFGSGTRLTVV.

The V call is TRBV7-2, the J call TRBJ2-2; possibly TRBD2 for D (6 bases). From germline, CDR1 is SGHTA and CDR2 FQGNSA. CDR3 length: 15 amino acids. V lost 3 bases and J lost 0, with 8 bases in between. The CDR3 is CASSFSGTNTGELFF. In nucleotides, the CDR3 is TGTGCCAGCAGCTTTAGCGGCACGAACACCGGGGAGCTGTTTTTT.

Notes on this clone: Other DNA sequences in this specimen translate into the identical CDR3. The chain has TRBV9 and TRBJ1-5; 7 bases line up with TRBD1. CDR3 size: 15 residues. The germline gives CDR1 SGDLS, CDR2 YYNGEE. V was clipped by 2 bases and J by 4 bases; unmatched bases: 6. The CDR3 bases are TGTGCCAGCAGCGTGACAGGGACCGGTAATCAGCCCCAGCATTTT. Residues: CASSVTGTGNQPQHF.

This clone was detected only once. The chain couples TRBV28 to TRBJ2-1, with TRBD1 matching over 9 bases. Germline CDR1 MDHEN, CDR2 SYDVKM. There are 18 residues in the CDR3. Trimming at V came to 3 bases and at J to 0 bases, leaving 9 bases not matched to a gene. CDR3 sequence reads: CASSFRDRVPSSYNEQFF. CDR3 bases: TGTGCCAGCAGTTTCCGGGACAGGGTCCCAAGCTCCTACAATGAGCAGTTCTTC.

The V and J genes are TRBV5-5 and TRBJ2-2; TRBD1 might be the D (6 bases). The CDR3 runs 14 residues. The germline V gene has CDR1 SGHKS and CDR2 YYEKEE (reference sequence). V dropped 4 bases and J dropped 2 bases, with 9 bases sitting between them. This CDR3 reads CASSPDSNTGELFF. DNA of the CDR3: TGTGCCAGCAGCCCGGACAGTAACACCGGGGAGCTGTTTTTT. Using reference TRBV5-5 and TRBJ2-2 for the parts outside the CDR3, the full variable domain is DAGVTQSPTHLIKTRGQQVTLRCSPISGHKSVSWYQQVLGQGPQFIFQYYEKEERGRGNFPDRFSARQFPNYSSELNVNALLLGDSALYLCASSPDSNTGELFFGEGSRLTVL.

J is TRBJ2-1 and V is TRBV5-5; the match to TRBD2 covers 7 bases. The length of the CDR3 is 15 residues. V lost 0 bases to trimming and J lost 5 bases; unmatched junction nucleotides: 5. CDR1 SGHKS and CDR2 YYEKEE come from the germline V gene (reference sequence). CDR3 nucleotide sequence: TGTGCCAGCAGCTTGGCTACGCTAGCGGACAATGAGCAGTTCTTC. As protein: CASSLATLADNEQFF.

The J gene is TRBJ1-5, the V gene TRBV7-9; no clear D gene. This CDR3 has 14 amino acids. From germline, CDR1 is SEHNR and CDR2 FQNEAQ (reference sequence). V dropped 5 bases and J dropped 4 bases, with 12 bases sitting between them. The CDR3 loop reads CASSGRGLNQPQHF. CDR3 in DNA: TGTGCCAGCAGCGGCCGGGGATTGAATCAGCCCCAGCATTTT.

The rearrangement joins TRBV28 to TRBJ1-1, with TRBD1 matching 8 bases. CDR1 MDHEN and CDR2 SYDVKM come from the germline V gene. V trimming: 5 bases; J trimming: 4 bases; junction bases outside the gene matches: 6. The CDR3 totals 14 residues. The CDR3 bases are TGTGCCAGCAGTGTGACAGGGGTGCCCACTGAAGCTTTCTTT. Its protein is CASSVTGVPTEAFF.

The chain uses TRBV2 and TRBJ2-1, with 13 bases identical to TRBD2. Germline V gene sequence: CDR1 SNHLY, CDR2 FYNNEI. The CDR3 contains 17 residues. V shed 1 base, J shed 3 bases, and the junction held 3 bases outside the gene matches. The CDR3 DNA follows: TGTGCCAGCAGTGAAGTGGGGACTAGCGGGGTCTACAATGAGCAGTTCTTC. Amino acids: CASSEVGTSGVYNEQFF.

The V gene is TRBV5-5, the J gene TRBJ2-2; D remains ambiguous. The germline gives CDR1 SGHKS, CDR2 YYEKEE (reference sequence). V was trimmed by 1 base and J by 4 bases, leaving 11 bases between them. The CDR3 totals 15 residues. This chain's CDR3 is CASSLRPPGTGELFF. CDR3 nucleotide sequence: TGTGCCAGCAGCTTGCGGCCGCCGGGCACCGGGGAGCTGTTTTTT.

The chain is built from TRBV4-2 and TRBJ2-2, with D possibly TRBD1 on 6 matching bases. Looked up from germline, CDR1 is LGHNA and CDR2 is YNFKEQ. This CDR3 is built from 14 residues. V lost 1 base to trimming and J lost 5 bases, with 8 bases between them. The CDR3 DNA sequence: TGTGCCAGCAGCCAAGTAAGGGGGACCGGGGAGCTGTTTTTT. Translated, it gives CASSQVRGTGELFF.

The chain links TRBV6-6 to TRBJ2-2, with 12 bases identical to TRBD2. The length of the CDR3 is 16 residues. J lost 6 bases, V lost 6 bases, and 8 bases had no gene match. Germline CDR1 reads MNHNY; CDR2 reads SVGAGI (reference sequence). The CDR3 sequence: CASRRTSGAPSGELFF. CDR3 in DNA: TGTGCCAGCAGGCGGACTAGCGGGGCCCCCTCCGGGGAGCTGTTTTTT.

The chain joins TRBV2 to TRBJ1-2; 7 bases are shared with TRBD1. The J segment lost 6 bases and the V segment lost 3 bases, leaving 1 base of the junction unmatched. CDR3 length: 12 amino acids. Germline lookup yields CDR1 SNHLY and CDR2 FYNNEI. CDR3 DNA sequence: TGTGCCAGCAGTGACCAGGGGGATGGCTACACCTTC. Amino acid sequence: CASSDQGDGYTF.

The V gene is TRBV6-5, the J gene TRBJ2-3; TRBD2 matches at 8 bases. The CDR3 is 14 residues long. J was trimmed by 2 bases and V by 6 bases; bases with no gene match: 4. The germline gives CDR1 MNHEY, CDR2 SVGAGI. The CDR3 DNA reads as TGTGCCAGCAGCGGGGGGGATTCCACAGATACGCAGTATTTT. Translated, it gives CASSGGDSTDTQYF.

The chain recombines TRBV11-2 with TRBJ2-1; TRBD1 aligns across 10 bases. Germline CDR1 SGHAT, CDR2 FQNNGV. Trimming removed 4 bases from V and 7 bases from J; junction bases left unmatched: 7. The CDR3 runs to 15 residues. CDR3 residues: CASSSPRDRGNEQFF. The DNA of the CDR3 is TGTGCCAGCAGCTCTCCCCGGGACAGGGGTAATGAGCAGTTCTTC.

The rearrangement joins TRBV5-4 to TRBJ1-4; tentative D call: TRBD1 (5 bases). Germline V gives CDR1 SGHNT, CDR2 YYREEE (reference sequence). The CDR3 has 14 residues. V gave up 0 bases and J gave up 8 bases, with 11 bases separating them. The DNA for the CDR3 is TGTGCCAGCAGCTTGGAAGGGGTGCGGGAAAAACTGTTTTTT. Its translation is CASSLEGVREKLFF. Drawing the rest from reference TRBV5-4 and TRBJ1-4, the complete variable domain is ETGVTQSPTHLIKTRGQQVTLRCSSQSGHNTVSWYQQALGQGPQFIFQYYREEENGRGNFPPRFSGLQFPNYSSELNVNALELDDSALYLCASSLEGVREKLFFGSGTQLSVL.